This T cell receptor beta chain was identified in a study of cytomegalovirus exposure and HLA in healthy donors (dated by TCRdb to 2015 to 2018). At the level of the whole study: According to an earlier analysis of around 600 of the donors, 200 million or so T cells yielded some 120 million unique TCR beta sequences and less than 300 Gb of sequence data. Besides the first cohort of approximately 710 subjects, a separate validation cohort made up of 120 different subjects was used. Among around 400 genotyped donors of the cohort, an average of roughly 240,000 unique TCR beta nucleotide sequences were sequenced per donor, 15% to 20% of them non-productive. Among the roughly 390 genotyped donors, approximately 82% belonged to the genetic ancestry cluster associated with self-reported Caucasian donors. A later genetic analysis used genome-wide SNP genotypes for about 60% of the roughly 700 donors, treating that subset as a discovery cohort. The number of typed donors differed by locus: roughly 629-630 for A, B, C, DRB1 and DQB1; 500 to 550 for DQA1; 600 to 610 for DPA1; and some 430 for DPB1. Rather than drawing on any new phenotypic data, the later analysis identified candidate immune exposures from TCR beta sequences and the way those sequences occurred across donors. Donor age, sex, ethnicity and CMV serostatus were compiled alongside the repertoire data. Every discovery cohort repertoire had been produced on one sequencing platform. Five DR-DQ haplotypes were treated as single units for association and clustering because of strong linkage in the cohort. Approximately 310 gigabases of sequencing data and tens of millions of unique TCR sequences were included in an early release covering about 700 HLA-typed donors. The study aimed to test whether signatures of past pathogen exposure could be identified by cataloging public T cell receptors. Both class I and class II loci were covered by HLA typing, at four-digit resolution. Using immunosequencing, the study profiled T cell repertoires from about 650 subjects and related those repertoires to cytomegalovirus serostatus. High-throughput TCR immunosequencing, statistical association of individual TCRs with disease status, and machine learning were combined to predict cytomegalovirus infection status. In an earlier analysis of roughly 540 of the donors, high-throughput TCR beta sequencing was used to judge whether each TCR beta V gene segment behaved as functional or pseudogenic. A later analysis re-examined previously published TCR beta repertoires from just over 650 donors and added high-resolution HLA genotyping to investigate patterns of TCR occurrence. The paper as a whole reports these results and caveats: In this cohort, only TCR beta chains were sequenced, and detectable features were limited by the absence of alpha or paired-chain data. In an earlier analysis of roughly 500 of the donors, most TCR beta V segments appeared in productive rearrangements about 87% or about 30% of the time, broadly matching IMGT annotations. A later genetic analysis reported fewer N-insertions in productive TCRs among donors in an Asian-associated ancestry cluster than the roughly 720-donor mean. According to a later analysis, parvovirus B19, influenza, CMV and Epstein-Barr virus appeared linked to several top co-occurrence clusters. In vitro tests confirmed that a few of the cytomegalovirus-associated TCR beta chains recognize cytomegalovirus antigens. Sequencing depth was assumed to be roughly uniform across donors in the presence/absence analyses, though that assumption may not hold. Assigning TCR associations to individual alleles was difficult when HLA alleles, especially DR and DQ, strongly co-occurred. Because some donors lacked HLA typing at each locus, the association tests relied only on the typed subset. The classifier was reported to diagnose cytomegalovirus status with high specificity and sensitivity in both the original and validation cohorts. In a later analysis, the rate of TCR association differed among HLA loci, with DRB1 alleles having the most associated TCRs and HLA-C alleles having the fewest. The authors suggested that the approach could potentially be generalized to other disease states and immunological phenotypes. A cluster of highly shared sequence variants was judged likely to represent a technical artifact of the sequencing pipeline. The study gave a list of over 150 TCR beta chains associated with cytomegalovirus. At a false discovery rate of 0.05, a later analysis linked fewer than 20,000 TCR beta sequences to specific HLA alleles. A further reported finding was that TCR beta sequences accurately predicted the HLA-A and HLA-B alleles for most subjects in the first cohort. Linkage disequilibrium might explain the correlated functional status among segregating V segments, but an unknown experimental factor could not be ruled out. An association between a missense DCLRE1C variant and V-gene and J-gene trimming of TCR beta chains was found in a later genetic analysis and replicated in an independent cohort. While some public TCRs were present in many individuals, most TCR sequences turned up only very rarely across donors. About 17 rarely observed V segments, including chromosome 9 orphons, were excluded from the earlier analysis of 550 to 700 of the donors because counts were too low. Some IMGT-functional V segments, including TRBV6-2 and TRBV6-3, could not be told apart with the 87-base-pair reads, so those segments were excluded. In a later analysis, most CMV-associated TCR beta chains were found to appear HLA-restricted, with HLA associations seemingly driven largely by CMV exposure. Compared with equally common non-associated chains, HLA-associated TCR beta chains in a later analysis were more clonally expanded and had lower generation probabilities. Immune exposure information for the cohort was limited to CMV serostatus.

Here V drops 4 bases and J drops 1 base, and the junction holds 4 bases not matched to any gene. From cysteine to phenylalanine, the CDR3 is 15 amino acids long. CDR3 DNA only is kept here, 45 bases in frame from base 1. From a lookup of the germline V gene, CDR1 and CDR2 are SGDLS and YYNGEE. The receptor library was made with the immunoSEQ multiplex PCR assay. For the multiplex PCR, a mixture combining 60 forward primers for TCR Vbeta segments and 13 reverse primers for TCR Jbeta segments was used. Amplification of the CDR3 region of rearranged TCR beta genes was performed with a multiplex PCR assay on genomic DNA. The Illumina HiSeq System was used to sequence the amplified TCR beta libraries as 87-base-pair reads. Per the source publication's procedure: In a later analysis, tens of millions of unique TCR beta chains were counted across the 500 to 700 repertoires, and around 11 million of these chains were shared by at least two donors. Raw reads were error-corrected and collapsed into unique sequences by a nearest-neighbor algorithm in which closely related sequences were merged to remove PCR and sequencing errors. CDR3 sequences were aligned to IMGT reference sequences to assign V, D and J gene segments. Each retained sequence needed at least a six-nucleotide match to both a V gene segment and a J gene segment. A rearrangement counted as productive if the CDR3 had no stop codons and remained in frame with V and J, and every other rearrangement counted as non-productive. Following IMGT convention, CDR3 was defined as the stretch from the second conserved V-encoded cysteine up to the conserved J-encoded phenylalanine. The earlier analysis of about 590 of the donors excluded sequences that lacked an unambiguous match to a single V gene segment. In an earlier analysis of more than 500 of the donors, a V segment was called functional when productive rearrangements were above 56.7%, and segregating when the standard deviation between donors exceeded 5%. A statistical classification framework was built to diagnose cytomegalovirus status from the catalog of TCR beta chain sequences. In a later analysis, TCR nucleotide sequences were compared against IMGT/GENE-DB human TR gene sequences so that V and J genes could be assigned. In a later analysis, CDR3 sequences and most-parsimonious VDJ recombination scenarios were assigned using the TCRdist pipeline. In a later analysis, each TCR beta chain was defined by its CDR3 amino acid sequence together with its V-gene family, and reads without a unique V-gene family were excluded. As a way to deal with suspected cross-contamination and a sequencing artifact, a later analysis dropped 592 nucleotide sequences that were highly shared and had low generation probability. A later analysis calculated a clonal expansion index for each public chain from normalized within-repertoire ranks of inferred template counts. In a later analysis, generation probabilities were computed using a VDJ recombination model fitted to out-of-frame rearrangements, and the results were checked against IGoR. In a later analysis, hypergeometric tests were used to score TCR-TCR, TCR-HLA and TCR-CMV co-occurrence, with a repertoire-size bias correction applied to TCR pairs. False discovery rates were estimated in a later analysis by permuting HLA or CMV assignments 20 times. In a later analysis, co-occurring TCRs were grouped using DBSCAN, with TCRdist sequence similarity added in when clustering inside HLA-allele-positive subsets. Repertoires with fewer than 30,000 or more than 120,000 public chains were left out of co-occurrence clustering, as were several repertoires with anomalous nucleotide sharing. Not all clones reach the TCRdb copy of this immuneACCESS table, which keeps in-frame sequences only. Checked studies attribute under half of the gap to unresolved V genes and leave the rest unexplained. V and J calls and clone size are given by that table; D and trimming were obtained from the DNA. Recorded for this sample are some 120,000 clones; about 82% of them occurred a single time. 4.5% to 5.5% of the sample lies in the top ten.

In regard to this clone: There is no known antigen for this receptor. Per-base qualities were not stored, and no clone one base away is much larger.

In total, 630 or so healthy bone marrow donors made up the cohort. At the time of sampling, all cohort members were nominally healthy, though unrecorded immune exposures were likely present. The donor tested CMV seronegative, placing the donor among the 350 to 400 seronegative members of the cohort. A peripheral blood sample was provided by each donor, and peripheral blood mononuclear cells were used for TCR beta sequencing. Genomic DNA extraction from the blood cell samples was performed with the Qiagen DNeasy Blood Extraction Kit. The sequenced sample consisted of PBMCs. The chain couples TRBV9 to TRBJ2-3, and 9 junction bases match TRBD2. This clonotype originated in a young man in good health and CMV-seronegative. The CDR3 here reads CASSPRTSGTDTQYF. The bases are TGTGCCAGCAGCCCCCGGACTAGCGGCACAGATACGCAGTATTTT.